A single sample is the source of the 8 T cell receptor beta chains below, sequenced in a study of stem cell transplantation in POMP-related autoinflammatory disease. Profiling relied on immunoSEQ multiplex PCR, and the TCRdb table lists in-frame clones only, not all of them. The repertoire holds some 26,000 clones, with more than 75% as singletons. Material: CD4+ T cells from PBMCs, obtained before stem cell transplantation. These receptors came from a human donor with POMP-related autoinflammation and immune dysregulation (PRAID).

The rearrangement joins TRBV18 to TRBJ2-7, with 13 bases aligning to TRBD2. The CDR3 loop spans 17 amino acids. Germline CDR1 reads KGHSH; CDR2 reads LQKENI. After removal of 3 bases from V and 5 bases from J, the junction contained 10 bases not matched to a gene. As DNA, the CDR3 is TGTGCCAGCTCACCCGGACTAGCGGGAGTGCGCCGCGACGAGCAGTACTTC. Encoded protein: CASSPGLAGVRRDEQYF.

The rearrangement links TRBV9 to TRBJ1-6, with TRBD1 identical over 7 bases. This CDR3 region has 16 residues. CDR1 and CDR2 from the germline V gene are SGDLS and YYNGEE. V lost 2 bases to trimming and J lost 6 bases; unmatched junction nucleotides: 8. The CDR3: CASSVSRGRGNSPLHF. The CDR3, as DNA: TGTGCCAGCAGCGTCTCCAGGGGGAGAGGTAATTCACCCCTCCACTTT.

A single count supports this clone. The rearrangement joins TRBV19 to TRBJ1-1; 7 nucleotides align to TRBD1. There are 14 residues in the CDR3. Germline values: CDR1 LNHDA, CDR2 SQIVND (reference sequence). V lost 7 bases, J lost 3 bases, and 8 bases stayed unmatched. DNA for the CDR3: TGTGCCAGTACGACAGGGAGGGAGGACACTGAAGCTTTCTTT. Protein sequence: CASTTGREDTEAFF.

The genes are TRBV7-3 and TRBJ2-1, with a tentative D call TRBD2 (5 bases). The germline V and J ends were trimmed by 2 bases and 6 bases, with 11 bases remaining between them. CDR1 is SGHTA and CDR2 is FQGTGA in the germline V gene. This CDR3 has 14 amino acids. In DNA form, the CDR3 reads TGTGCCAGCAGCTTAGTGAGGGCCAGCAATGAGCAGTTCTTC. Its translation is CASSLVRASNEQFF. The whole variable domain, remainder taken from reference TRBV7-3 and TRBJ2-1, is GAGVSQTPSNKVTEKGKYVELRCDPISGHTALYWYRQSLGQGPEFLIYFQGTGAADDSGLPNDRFFAVRPEGSVSTLKIQRTERGDSAVYLCASSLVRASNEQFFGPGTRLTVL.

The rearrangement links TRBV6-5 to TRBJ2-3; no definite D call. This CDR3 is built from 14 residues. V was cut by 1 base and J by 4 bases, with 9 bases left in between. CDR1 is MNHEY and CDR2 is SVGAGI in the germline V gene. As DNA, the CDR3 is TGTGCCAGCAGTTACTTGGCCCACGCAGATACGCAGTATTTT. As protein: CASSYLAHADTQYF.

This clone was seen a single time. DNA of the CDR3: TGCGCCAGCAGCCAAGACGGGCTAGCGGTAGCGGTAGATACGCAGTATTTT. Translating it yields CASSQDGLAVAVDTQYF. The chain is built from TRBV4-1 and TRBJ2-3, with 7 bases that match TRBD2. Germline CDR1 and CDR2: MGHRA and YSYEKL. This CDR3 region has 17 residues. V dropped 0 bases and J dropped 5; count of bases not matched to a gene: 11.

The chain combines TRBV6-1 with TRBJ1-1, with D unresolved. CDR3 length: 12 residues. The V end lost 10 bases, the J end lost 2 bases, and 11 bases lay between the germline ends. The germline CDR1 and CDR2 sequences are MNHNS and SASEGT. CDR3 region: CATTPRNTEAFF. The CDR3 bases are TGTGCCACGACACCACGAAACACTGAAGCTTTCTTT.

This chain joins TRBV11-2 and TRBJ2-5; 13 bases match TRBD2. Trimming removed 5 bases from V and 0 bases from J; junction bases left unmatched: 6. There are 17 residues in the CDR3. Germline V CDR1 and CDR2: SGHAT, FQNNGV. Here the CDR3 DNA reads TGTGCCAGCAGCCCAGGGACTAGCGGGGCCTACCAAGAGACCCAGTACTTC. This gives the protein CASSPGTSGAYQETQYF.